Each of the 13 T cell receptor beta chains below was sequenced from the same sample in a study of T cells after yellow fever vaccination (dated by TCRdb to between 2017 and 2020). What the treatment or condition label conveys for this sample: live attenuated yellow fever vaccine strain. Library method: 5' RACE. TCRdb records Illumina HiSeq 2500 as the sequencer. TCRdb passed the public sequencing reads through fastp at Q25 and MiXCR, retaining productive beta sequences. When rows share a CDR3 protein, they turn into one entry using the most common DNA and genes. This sample comprises 450,000 to 650,000 distinct CDR3 sequences, roughly 22% of them detected only once. Jointly, the top ten make up approximately 16% of the sample. This material consisted of PBMCs, taken about 21 days after the first yellow fever vaccination. The receptors here all came from a man aged 18 to 29 who received the YFV17D yellow fever vaccine.

The rearrangement links TRBV4-2 to TRBJ2-1, with 11 bases identical to TRBD2. Germline values: CDR1 LGHNA, CDR2 YNFKEQ. The V and J ends lost 0 bases and 7 bases, in that order; junction bases with no gene match: 8. This CDR3 is 17 amino acids long. DNA of the CDR3: TGTGCCAGCAGCCAAGAAATAGTAGCGGGGGGGCGGAATGAGCAGTTCTTC. As protein: CASSQEIVAGGRNEQFF.

This clonotype came up a few times. V usage is TRBV20-1 and J usage is TRBJ2-3; 9 bases agree with TRBD1. Germline loops: CDR1 DFQATT, CDR2 SNEGSKA (reference sequence). The CDR3 is 15 amino acids. Trimming cost V 4 bases and J 3 bases; bases outside gene matches: 8. The CDR3 nucleotides read TGCAGTGCTACCGGGACAGGGTGGATGACAGATACGCAGTATTTT. It is translated as CSATGTGWMTDTQYF.

This clonotype was recorded a few times. This sequence joins TRBV7-9 and TRBJ1-3; D may be TRBD1 (6 bases). This CDR3 has 15 amino acids. Germline CDR1 reads SEHNR; CDR2 reads FQNEAQ (reference sequence). V gave up 5 bases and J gave up 2 bases, with 13 bases separating them. The CDR3 DNA sequence: TGTGCCAGCAGCCCAAGGACAGCACCTGGAAACACCATATATTTT. Translation: CASSPRTAPGNTIYF.

Only a few counts were recorded for this clonotype. The chain carries TRBV24-1 and TRBJ1-5, with D uncertain. The CDR3 runs 16 residues. V lost 0 bases and J lost 4, with 12 bases in between. Per germline, CDR1 KGHDR and CDR2 SFDVKD. CDR3 loop: CATSDLTTFLNQPQHF. The CDR3 DNA follows: TGTGCCACCAGTGATTTGACGACATTTCTAAATCAGCCCCAGCATTTT.

The V and J genes are TRBV5-1 and TRBJ1-1; tentative D call: TRBD1 (6 bases). The CDR3 sequence is 14 residues long. V lost 4 bases and J lost 4, with 14 bases in between. Germline CDR1 is SGHRS and CDR2 is YFSETQ. CDR3 in amino acids: CASSGRGKGTEAFF. DNA of the CDR3: TGCGCCAGCAGCGGCAGGGGTAAGGGCACTGAAGCTTTCTTT.

This clonotype came up a few times. This sequence joins TRBV9 and TRBJ1-2; no clear D gene. Germline CDR1 is SGDLS and CDR2 is YYNGEE. The CDR3 runs to 13 residues. Trimming removed 0 bases from V and 7 bases from J, with 10 bases in between. CDR3 protein: CASSVDMESGYTF. CDR3 in DNA: TGTGCCAGCAGCGTAGATATGGAAAGTGGCTACACCTTC.

This rearrangement joins TRBV4-2 to TRBJ2-7; possible D gene TRBD2, 5 bases. CDR1 LGHNA and CDR2 YNFKEQ come from the germline V gene. The CDR3 length is 15 residues. With 4 bases removed from V and 0 bases from J, the gap between germline ends came to 13 bases. The CDR3 loop is CASSLGLTISYEQYF. The CDR3 bases are TGTGCCAGCAGCCTAGGACTGACGATCTCCTACGAGCAGTACTTC.

This clonotype showed up just a few times. The chain has TRBV28 and TRBJ2-1, with 10 nucleotides matching TRBD2. V lost 6 bases to trimming and J lost 6 bases; unmatched junction nucleotides: 8. The CDR3 is 15 amino acids. CDR1 and CDR2 (germline): MDHEN, SYDVKM. The CDR3 spells CASSFSGGAGNEQFF. CDR3 bases: TGTGCCAGCAGCTTCAGCGGGGGGGCCGGCAATGAGCAGTTCTTC.

This sequence joins TRBV7-2 and TRBJ2-3; no reliable D call. The CDR3 loop spans 12 amino acids. The ends were cut back, 5 bases at V and 5 bases at J, with 8 bases in the middle. The germline CDR1 and CDR2 sequences are SGHTA and FQGNSA. As DNA, the CDR3 is TGTGCCAGCAGCGGTTCAATAGATACGCAGTATTTT. Its translation: CASSGSIDTQYF. The complete variable domain, with remaining parts taken from reference TRBV7-2 and TRBJ2-3, reads GAGVSQSPSNKVTEKGKDVELRCDPISGHTALYWYRQSLGQGLEFLIYFQGNSAPDKSGLPSDRFSAERTGGSVSTLTIQRTQQEDSAVYLCASSGSIDTQYFGPGTRLTVL.

The chain employs TRBV11-2 and TRBJ2-6; the D is unclear. Germline V lookup: CDR1 SGHAT, CDR2 FQNNGV. V lost 5 bases, J lost 8 bases, and 7 bases lay in between. This CDR3 is built from 12 residues. The CDR3, as DNA: TGTGCCAGCAGCCTTTCGTCCAACGTCCTGACTTTC. Residues: CASSLSSNVLTF. The whole variable domain, remainder taken from reference TRBV11-2 and TRBJ2-6, is EAGVAQSPRYKIIEKRQSVAFWCNPISGHATLYWYQQILGQGPKLLIQFQNNGVVDDSQLPKDRFSAERLKGVDSTLKIQPAKLEDSAVYLCASSLSSNVLTFGAGSRLTVL.

The chain carries TRBV6-5 and TRBJ2-5; the match to TRBD1 covers 10 bases. Germline-derived CDR1 and CDR2 are MNHEY and SVGAGI. The CDR3 sequence is 16 residues long. Trimming took 0 bases from V and 4 from J; bases not matched to a gene: 5. The CDR3 region is CASSYSLTGGTETQYF. The DNA for the CDR3 is TGTGCCAGCAGTTACTCGCTGACAGGGGGCACAGAGACCCAGTACTTC.

On this clonotype: Possible read error: a much larger clone is one base away. The CDR3 nucleotides are TGCGCCAGCAGCCCGGACCCCTCTGGGGCCAACGTCCTGACTTTC. Amino acids: CASSPDPSGANVLTF. The chain joins TRBV5-1 to TRBJ2-6, with unresolved D. Trimming took 4 bases from V and 0 from J, leaving 8 bases between them. The CDR3 is 15 residues long. CDR1 is SGHRS and CDR2 is YFSETQ in the germline V gene.

V and J are TRBV7-3 and TRBJ1-1; D remains unclear. This CDR3 has 13 amino acids. Trimming removed 6 bases at V and 1 base at J, with 9 bases between. Germline V gene sequence: CDR1 SGHTA, CDR2 FQGTGA. This CDR3 is CASSAGWNTEAFF. The CDR3 DNA sequence: TGTGCCAGCAGTGCAGGCTGGAACACTGAAGCTTTCTTT.